What follows are 18 T cell receptor beta chains derived from one specimen sequenced in a study of blood T cell repertoires in COVID-19. Clones were sequenced by immunoSEQ multiplex PCR, and TCRdb holds only the in-frame ones, with some missing. The table has 300,000 to 450,000 clones, 87% seen once. Specimen: PBMCs or T cells enriched from blood (not recorded which). The receptors were gathered from a middle-aged man in a cohort exposed to, infected with or recovered from COVID-19 (not recorded which).

The chain is built from TRBV27 and TRBJ2-1; 9 positions match TRBD1. The germline gives CDR1 MNHEY, CDR2 SMNVEV (reference sequence). The CDR3 spans 11 residues. With 5 bases clipped from V and 15 bases from J, the junction kept 5 bases outside the gene matches. CDR3 DNA sequence: TGTGCCAGCAGTACGGACAGGGGTCCGTTCTTC. It codes for CASSTDRGPFF.

The rearrangement joins TRBV21-1 to TRBJ1-5; the table assigns TRBD1, which was not confirmed against the DNA. TRBV21-1 is marked as a pseudogene. The CDR3 spans 18 residues. The CDR3 DNA reads as TGTGCCAGCAGCGGAGGACAGGGGATCTTGTCGGGCAATCAGCCCCAGCATTTT. It specifies CASSGGQGILSGNQPQHF.

The chain combines TRBV5-1 with TRBJ2-2, with 7 bases matching TRBD2. Per germline, CDR1 SGHRS and CDR2 YFSETQ. CDR3 length equals 15 residues. The V and J ends lost 2 bases and 5 bases, in that order; junction bases with no gene match: 6. CDR3 sequence: CASSLAAGETGELFF. The CDR3 bases are TGCGCCAGCAGCTTAGCGGCGGGAGAGACCGGGGAGCTGTTTTTT.

The chain couples TRBV5-1 to TRBJ2-1; tentatively, D is TRBD2 (6 bases). The CDR3 covers 11 residues. CDR1 and CDR2 (germline): SGHRS, YFSETQ. Trimming took 7 bases from V and 8 from J, leaving 10 bases between them. CDR3 DNA sequence: TGCGCCAGCCGGGACTTCGATGAGCAGTTCTTC. It translates to CASRDFDEQFF.

This clone showed up just once. The chain recombines TRBV7-9 with TRBJ1-6, with 8 bases fitting TRBD1. Trimming removed 4 bases from V and 7 bases from J; junction bases left unmatched: 6. CDR3 length: 15 residues. CDR1 SEHNR and CDR2 FQNEAQ come from the germline V gene (reference sequence). The CDR3 reads CASSWGDRLNSPLHF. In DNA form, the CDR3 reads TGTGCCAGCAGCTGGGGGGACAGGCTGAATTCACCCCTCCACTTT.

This rearrangement joins TRBV2 to TRBJ2-7, with 10 bases identical to TRBD1. There are 13 residues in the CDR3. Germline CDR1 SNHLY, CDR2 FYNNEI. The trim removed 11 bases at V and 1 base at J, leaving 5 bases unmatched. The CDR3 sequence: CAGWTGGSYEQYF. The DNA for the CDR3 is TGTGCCGGCTGGACAGGGGGTTCCTACGAGCAGTACTTC.

The V gene is TRBV3-1 (or the pseudogene TRBV3-2), the J gene TRBJ2-5, with TRBD2 matching over 10 bases. The CDR3 runs to 15 residues. V lost 2 bases, J lost 5 bases, and 5 bases stayed unmatched. Germline V gene lookup returns CDR1 LGHDT and CDR2 YNNKEL (reference sequence). This CDR3 is CASSQISGRTETQYF. The CDR3 DNA is TGTGCCAGCAGCCAAATTAGCGGGAGGACGGAGACCCAGTACTTC.

This clone has just one count. The chain employs TRBV30 and TRBJ2-1, with 12 bases matching TRBD2. CDR1 is GTSNPN and CDR2 is SVGIG in the germline V gene (reference sequence). This CDR3 is 16 amino acids long. Germline trimming cut 4 bases from V and 6 bases from J; bases unmatched to any gene: 10. The CDR3 here is CAWTLAGGPSINEQFF. Written as DNA, the CDR3 is TGTGCCTGGACCCTAGCGGGAGGGCCGTCTATCAATGAGCAGTTCTTC.

J is TRBJ2-3 and V is TRBV30; 7 nucleotides agree with TRBD1. With 0 bases clipped from V and 4 bases from J, the junction kept 7 bases outside the gene matches. Germline assignment: CDR1 GTSNPN and CDR2 SVGIG (reference sequence). CDR3 length: 15 residues. CDR3 protein: CAWSVGGGFPDTQYF. CDR3 sequence (DNA): TGTGCCTGGAGTGTAGGGGGCGGGTTTCCAGATACGCAGTATTTT.

This chain links TRBV7-6 with TRBJ2-3, with TRBD2 matching 11 bases. The J segment lost 1 base and the V segment lost 5 bases, leaving 2 bases of the junction unmatched. This CDR3 is built from 15 residues. Germline V gene data show CDR1 as SGHVS and CDR2 as FNYEAQ. The CDR3: CASSRLAGRTDTQYF. The CDR3 region has the DNA TGTGCCAGCAGCCGACTAGCGGGACGCACAGATACGCAGTATTTT.

This clone was counted a few times. The rearrangement links TRBV7-9 to TRBJ2-2; TRBD1 matches at 8 bases. CDR3 size: 15 residues. J was trimmed by 4 bases and V by 5 bases; bases with no gene match: 6. Germline CDR1 is SEHNR and CDR2 is FQNEAQ (reference sequence). In DNA form, the CDR3 reads TGTGCCAGCAGCCAGAGGACAGGGCCCACCGGGGAGCTGTTTTTT. As protein: CASSQRTGPTGELFF.

The chain recombines TRBV20-1 with TRBJ2-7, with D maybe TRBD1 (6 bases). The CDR3 contains 15 residues. Germline V gives CDR1 DFQATT, CDR2 SNEGSKA (reference sequence). Trimming took 3 bases from V and 1 from J, leaving 16 bases between them. The CDR3 region has the DNA TGCAGTGCTAGTGTAAAGGGGGACACGTCCTACGAGCAGTACTTC. Translating it yields CSASVKGDTSYEQYF.

The chain carries TRBV3-1 (or the pseudogene TRBV3-2) and TRBJ2-7; D is perhaps TRBD2 (7 bases). V was trimmed by 1 base and J by 1 base, leaving 14 bases between them. Looked up from germline, CDR1 is LGHDT and CDR2 is YNNKEL (reference sequence). This CDR3 region has 16 residues. CDR3 sequence reads: CASSQGQASGSYEQYF. The CDR3, as DNA: TGTGCCAGCAGCCAAGGACAGGCTAGCGGTTCCTACGAGCAGTACTTC.

The chain's CDR3 is CASSARDTEAFF. Written as DNA, the CDR3 is TGTGCCAGCTCAGCGAGGGACACTGAAGCTTTCTTT. This chain connects TRBV18 to TRBJ1-1, with no clear D. The germline V and J ends were trimmed by 5 bases and 3 bases, with 7 bases remaining between them. The CDR3 is made up of 12 amino acids. Germline loops: CDR1 KGHSH, CDR2 LQKENI.

The gene calls are TRBV3-1 (or the pseudogene TRBV3-2) and TRBJ1-3; tentatively, D is TRBD1 (5 bases). This CDR3 comprises 15 residues. V was pared by 4 bases and J by 4 bases, with 14 bases between. Germline V gene lookup returns CDR1 LGHDT and CDR2 YNNKEL (reference sequence). CDR3 nucleotide sequence: TGTGCCAGCAGCCCGATGGGGGGAACGGGAAACACCATATATTTT. Translation: CASSPMGGTGNTIYF.

The chain carries TRBV30 and TRBJ2-1; 7 bases map to TRBD2. Germline values: CDR1 GTSNPN, CDR2 SVGIG (reference sequence). With V trimmed by 2 bases and J by 4 bases, 8 bases remained unmatched. CDR3 length equals 15 residues. Here the CDR3 DNA reads TGTGCCTGGAGTATGTGGCGGGAGATGTACAATGAGCAGTTCTTC. Amino acid sequence: CAWSMWREMYNEQFF.

Note on this clone: Other DNA sequences within the sample encode an identical CDR3. The rearrangement joins TRBV10-3 to TRBJ2-2, with D maybe TRBD2 (6 bases). Germline-derived CDR1 and CDR2 are ENHRY and SYGVKD. V dropped 4 bases and J dropped 1 base, with 7 bases sitting between them. The CDR3 is 14 residues long. The CDR3 bases are TGTGCCATCAGTGGGCGGGAGAACACCGGGGAGCTGTTTTTT. As protein: CAISGRENTGELFF.

V is TRBV30 and J is TRBJ1-2, with TRBD1 as a possible D gene (6 bases). Germline V gene data show CDR1 as GTSNPN and CDR2 as SVGIG (reference sequence). Trimming shortened V by 3 bases and J by 7 bases, and 24 bases separated the two germline ends. This CDR3 has 16 residues. DNA of the CDR3: TGTGCCTGGAGACGACCATCGGGGGGCCCAAGAGGTGGCTACACCTTC. Amino acids: CAWRRPSGGPRGGYTF.